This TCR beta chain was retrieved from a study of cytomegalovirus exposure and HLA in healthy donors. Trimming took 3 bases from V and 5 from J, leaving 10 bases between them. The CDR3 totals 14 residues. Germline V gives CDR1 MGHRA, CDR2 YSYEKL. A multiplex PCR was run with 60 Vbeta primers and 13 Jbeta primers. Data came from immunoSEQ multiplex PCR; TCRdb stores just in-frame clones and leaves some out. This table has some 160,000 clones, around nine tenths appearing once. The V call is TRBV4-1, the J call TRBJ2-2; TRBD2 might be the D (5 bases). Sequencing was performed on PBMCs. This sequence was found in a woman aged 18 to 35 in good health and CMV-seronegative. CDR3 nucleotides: TGCGCCAGCAGCCAGGTCGGAGGAACCGGGGAGCTGTTTTTT. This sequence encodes CASSQVGGTGELFF.